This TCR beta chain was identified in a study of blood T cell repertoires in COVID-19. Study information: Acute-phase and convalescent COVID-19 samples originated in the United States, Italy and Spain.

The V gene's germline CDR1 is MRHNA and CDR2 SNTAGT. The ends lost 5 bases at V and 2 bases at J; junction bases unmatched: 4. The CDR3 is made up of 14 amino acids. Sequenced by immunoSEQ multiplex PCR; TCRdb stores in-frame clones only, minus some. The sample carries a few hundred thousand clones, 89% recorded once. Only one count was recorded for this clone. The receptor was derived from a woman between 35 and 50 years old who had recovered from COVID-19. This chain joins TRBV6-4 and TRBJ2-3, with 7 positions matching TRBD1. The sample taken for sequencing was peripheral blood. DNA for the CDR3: TGTGCCAGCAGTATGACAGGGCCCACAGATACGCAGTATTTT. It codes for CASSMTGPTDTQYF.